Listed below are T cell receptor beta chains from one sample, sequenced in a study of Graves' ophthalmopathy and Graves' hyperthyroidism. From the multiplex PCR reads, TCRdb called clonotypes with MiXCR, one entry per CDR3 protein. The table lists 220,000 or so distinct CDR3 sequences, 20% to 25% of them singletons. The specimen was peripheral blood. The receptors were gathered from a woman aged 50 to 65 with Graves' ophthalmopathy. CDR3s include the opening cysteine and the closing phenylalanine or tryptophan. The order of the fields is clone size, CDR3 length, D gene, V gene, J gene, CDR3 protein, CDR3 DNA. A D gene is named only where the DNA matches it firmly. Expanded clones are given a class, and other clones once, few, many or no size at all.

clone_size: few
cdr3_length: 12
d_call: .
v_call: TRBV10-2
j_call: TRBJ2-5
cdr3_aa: CASSSQTETQYF
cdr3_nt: TGTGCCAGCAGCTCCCAGACTGAGACCCAGTACTTC

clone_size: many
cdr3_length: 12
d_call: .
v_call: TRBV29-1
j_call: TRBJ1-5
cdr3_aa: CSVGDVDQPQHF
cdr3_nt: TGCAGCGTTGGTGACGTAGATCAGCCCCAGCATTTT

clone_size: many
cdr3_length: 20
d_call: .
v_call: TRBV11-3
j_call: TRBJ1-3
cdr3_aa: CASSLVGAGRQGFSGNTIYF
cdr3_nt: TGTGCCAGCAGCTTAGTTGGGGCGGGACGGCAAGGTTTCTCTGGAAACACCATATATTTT

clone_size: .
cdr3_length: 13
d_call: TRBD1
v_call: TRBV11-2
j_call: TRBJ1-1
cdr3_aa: CASKEGAYTEAFF
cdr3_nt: TGTGCCAGCAAGGAGGGGGCTTACACTGAAGCTTTCTTT

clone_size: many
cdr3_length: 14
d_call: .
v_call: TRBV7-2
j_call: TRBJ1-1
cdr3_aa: CASSYKGGGTEAFF
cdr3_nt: TGTGCCAGCAGCTACAAGGGGGGTGGCACTGAAGCTTTCTTT

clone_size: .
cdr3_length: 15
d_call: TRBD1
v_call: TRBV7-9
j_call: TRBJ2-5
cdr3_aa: CASSLRDRGYGTQYF
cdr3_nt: TGTGCCAGCAGCTTAAGGGACAGGGGTTACGGGACCCAGTACTTC

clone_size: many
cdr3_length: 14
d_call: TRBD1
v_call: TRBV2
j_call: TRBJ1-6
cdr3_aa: CASSRDRAGSPLHF
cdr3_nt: TGTGCCAGCAGCCGGGACAGGGCTGGGTCACCCCTCCACTTT

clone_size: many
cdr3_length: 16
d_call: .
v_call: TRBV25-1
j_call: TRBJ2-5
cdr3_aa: CASSDYGGARGETQYF
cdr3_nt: TGTGCCAGCAGTGACTATGGAGGGGCTAGGGGAGAGACCCAGTACTTC

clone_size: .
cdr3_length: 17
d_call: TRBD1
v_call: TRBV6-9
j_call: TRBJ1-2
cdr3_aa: CASSYLSDRGRRNGYTF
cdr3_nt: TGTGCCAGCAGTTATCTTTCAGACAGGGGACGAAGGAATGGCTACACCTTC

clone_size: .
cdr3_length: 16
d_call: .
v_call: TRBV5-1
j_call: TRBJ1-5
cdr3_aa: CAISVGTGLSNQPQHF
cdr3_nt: TGCGCCATCAGCGTTGGAACGGGACTTAGCAATCAGCCCCAGCATTTT

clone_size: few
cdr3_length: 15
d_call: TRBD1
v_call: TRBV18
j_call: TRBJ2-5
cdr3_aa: CASSPAAGGRETQYF
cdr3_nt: TGTGCCAGCTCACCAGCGGCAGGGGGAAGGGAGACCCAGTACTTC

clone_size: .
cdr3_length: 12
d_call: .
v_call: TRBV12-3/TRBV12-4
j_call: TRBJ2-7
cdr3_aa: CASSLELGEQYF
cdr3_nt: TGTGCCAGCAGTTTAGAGCTTGGCGAGCAGTACTTC

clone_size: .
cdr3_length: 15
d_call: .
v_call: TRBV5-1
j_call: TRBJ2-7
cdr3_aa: CASSEDPGHVGEQYF
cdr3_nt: TGCGCCAGCAGCGAGGATCCGGGCCACGTGGGCGAGCAGTACTTC

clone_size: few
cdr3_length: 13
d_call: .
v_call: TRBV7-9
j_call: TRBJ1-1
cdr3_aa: CASSLLGDGQAFF
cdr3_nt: TGTGCCAGCAGCTTATTGGGGGACGGACAAGCTTTCTTT

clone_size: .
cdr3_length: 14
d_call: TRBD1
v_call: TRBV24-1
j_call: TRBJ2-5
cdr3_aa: CATSDLTGGETQYF
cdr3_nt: TGTGCCACCAGTGATCTGACAGGGGGGGAGACCCAGTACTTC

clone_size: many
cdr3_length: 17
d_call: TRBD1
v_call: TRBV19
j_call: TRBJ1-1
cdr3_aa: CASSPGRTGTMNTEAFF
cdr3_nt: TGTGCCAGTAGCCCTGGGAGGACAGGTACGATGAACACTGAAGCTTTCTTT

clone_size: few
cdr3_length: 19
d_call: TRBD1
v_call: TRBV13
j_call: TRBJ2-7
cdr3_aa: CASSLVSKKSPGQNYEQYF
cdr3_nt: TGTGCCAGCAGCTTAGTTTCAAAAAAAAGTCCGGGACAGAACTACGAGCAGTACTTC

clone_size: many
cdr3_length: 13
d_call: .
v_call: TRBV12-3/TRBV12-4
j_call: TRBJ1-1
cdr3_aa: CASSWGPRTEAFF
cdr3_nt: TGTGCCAGCAGCTGGGGTCCCCGCACTGAAGCTTTCTTT

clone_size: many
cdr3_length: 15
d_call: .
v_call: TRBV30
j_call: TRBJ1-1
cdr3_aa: CACRDRGRPNTEAFF
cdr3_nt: TGTGCCTGCAGAGACCGTGGCAGGCCGAACACTGAAGCTTTCTTT

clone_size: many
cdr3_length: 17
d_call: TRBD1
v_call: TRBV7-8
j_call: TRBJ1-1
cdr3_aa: CASSDSRRGQGFTEAFF
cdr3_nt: TGTGCCAGCAGCGACTCCAGACGAGGACAGGGGTTTACTGAAGCTTTCTTT

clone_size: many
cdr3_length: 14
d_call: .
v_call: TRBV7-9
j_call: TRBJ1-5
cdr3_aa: CASSNDRLTSPQHF
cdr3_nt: TGTGCCAGCAGCAACGACAGGCTAACGTCGCCCCAGCATTTT

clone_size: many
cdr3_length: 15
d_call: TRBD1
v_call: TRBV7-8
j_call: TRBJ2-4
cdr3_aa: CASSLARGSKNIQYF
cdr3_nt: TGTGCCAGCAGCTTAGCCAGGGGGTCGAAAAACATTCAGTACTTC

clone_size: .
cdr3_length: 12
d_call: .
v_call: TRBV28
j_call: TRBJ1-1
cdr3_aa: CASMWDNANPFF
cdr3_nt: TGTGCCAGCATGTGGGACAACGCTAATCCTTTCTTT

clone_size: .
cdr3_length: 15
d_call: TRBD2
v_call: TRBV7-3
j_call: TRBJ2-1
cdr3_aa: CASSLHSGRLDEQFF
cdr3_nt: TGTGCCAGCAGCTTACATAGCGGGAGGTTGGATGAGCAGTTCTTC

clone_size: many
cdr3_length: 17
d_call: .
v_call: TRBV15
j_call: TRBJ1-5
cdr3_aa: CATSRDRTGFGNQPQHF
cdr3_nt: TGTGCCACCAGCAGAGATAGAACAGGGTTCGGCAATCAGCCCCAGCATTTT

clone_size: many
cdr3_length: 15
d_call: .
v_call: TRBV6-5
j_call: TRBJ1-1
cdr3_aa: CASSYSRGENTEAFF
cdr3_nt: TGTGCCAGCAGTTACTCAAGGGGGGAGAACACTGAAGCTTTCTTT

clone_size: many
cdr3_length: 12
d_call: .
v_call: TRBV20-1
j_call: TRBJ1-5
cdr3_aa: CSASRGNQPQHF
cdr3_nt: TGCAGTGCTAGTAGGGGTAATCAGCCCCAGCATTTT

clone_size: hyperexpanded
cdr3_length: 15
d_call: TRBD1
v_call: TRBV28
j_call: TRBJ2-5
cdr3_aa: CASSLEQGAGETQYF
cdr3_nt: TGTGCCAGCAGTTTGGAACAGGGGGCCGGGGAGACCCAGTACTTC

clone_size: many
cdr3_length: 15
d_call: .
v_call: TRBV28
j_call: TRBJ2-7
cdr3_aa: CASSFPVAVHYEQYF
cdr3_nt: TGTGCCAGCAGTTTCCCCGTGGCAGTTCACTACGAGCAGTACTTC

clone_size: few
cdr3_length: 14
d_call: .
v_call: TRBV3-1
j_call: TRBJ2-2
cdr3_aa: CASSQGWAAGELFF
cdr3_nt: TGTGCCAGCAGCCAAGGTTGGGCCGCCGGGGAGCTGTTTTTT

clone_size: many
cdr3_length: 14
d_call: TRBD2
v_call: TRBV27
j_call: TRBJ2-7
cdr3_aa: CASSARRGDYEQYF
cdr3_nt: TGTGCCAGCAGTGCGCGACGGGGGGACTACGAGCAGTACTTC

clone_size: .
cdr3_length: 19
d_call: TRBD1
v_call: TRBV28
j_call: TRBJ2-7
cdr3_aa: CASSPLTPGTGVISYEQYF
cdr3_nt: TGTGCCAGCAGTCCTCTTACTCCCGGGACAGGGGTTATTTCCTACGAGCAGTACTTC

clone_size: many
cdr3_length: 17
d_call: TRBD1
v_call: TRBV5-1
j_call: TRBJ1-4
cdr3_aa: CASGSGTGGPTNEKLFF
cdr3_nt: TGCGCCAGCGGATCCGGGACAGGGGGCCCAACTAATGAAAAACTGTTTTTT

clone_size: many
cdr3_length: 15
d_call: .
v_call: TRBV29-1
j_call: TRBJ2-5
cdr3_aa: CSVGNRVGFQETQYF
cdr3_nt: TGCAGCGTTGGTAACAGGGTAGGATTCCAAGAGACCCAGTACTTC

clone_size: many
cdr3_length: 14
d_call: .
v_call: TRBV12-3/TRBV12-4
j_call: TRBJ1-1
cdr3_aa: CASSFSGGNTEAFF
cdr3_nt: TGTGCCAGCAGTTTTTCGGGCGGGAACACTGAAGCTTTCTTT

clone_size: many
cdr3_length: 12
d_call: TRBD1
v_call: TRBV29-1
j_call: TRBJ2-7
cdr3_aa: CSVGDSSYEQYF
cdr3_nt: TGCAGCGTTGGGGACAGTTCGTACGAGCAGTACTTC

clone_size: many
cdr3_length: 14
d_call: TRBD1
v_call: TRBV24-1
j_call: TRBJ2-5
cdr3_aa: CATSARGPRETQYF
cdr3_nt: TGTGCCACCAGTGCCAGGGGGCCGAGAGAGACCCAGTACTTC